The entry that follows covers one T cell receptor beta chain sequence. Its antigen is undetermined. These data are taken from a study of cytomegalovirus exposure and HLA in healthy donors. Study-level points and caveats: Three CMV-associated chains proved CMV antigen-specific in vitro.

PCR employed 60 Vbeta and 13 Jbeta primers. Here immunoSEQ multiplex PCR was the method, and the copy in TCRdb shows in-frame clones only, minus some. This repertoire shows 85,000 to 100,000 clones, 55% to 75% found once; its top ten account for roughly 3%. CDR3 length: 19 amino acids. Germline assignment: CDR1 SGHDN and CDR2 FVKESK. V was pared by 0 bases and J by 3 bases, with 16 bases of the junction left unmatched. J is TRBJ2-7 and V is TRBV14, with 8 bases identical to TRBD2. Sequenced input: PBMCs. This TCR was sampled from a man aged 55-75 years in good health and CMV-seronegative. The chain's CDR3 is CASSQDPSGSGIWGYEQYF. The CDR3 DNA reads TGTGCCAGCAGCCAAGACCCTAGCGGGTCTGGTATTTGGGGCTACGAGCAGTACTTC. The full variable domain, completed using reference TRBV14 and TRBJ2-7, is EAGVTQFPSHSVIEKGQTVTLRCDPISGHDNLYWYRRVMGKEIKFLLHFVKESKQDESGMPNNRFLAERTGGTYSTLKVQPAELEDSGVYFCASSQDPSGSGIWGYEQYFGPGTRLTVT.